A selection of T cell receptor beta chains follows, all from one sample in a study of human T cells and chemical hapten exposure. TCRdb re-derived calls from the RACE reads in MiXCR, one entry per CDR3 protein. The sample lists over 65,000 distinct CDR3 sequences; under 14% were seen once. Sequenced here: whole blood, sampled in connection with sensitization to the hapten diphenylcyclopropenone (DPC). The receptors shown here come from a man aged 18 to 35 with alopecia areata. Some clones in this sample may be carry-over from other donors' samples. CDR3s include the opening cysteine and the closing phenylalanine or tryptophan. The D gene is left open where the match is weak. Size is omitted from some rows. Given values are once, few, many or a class for expanded clones.

clone size: many
D gene: TRBD1
J gene: TRBJ1-4
V gene: TRBV3-1
CDR3 protein: CASSQGTGENEKLFF
CDR3 DNA: TGTGCCAGCAGCCAAGGGACAGGAGAAAATGAAAAACTGTTTTTT

clone size: few
D gene: NA
J gene: TRBJ2-1
V gene: TRBV5-5
CDR3 protein: CASIARGAGEQFF
CDR3 DNA: TGTGCCAGCATCGCACGGGGGGCAGGTGAGCAGTTCTTC

clone size: many
D gene: NA
J gene: TRBJ2-5
V gene: TRBV2
CDR3 protein: CASSEGGVAQETQYF
CDR3 DNA: TGTGCCAGCAGTGAAGGGGGGGTGGCCCAAGAGACCCAGTACTTC

clone size: NA
D gene: NA
J gene: TRBJ2-2
V gene: TRBV5-4
CDR3 protein: CASSNLAHANTGELFF
CDR3 DNA: TGTGCCAGCAGCAATCTGGCCCACGCGAACACCGGGGAGCTGTTTTTT

clone size: many
D gene: NA
J gene: TRBJ2-1
V gene: TRBV7-6
CDR3 protein: CASSLGSGGRSYNEQFF
CDR3 DNA: TGTGCCAGCAGCCTGGGATCGGGCGGGCGTTCCTACAATGAGCAGTTCTTC

clone size: many
D gene: NA
J gene: TRBJ1-5
V gene: TRBV5-5
CDR3 protein: CASSLGYGNQPQHF
CDR3 DNA: TGTGCCAGCAGCTTAGGGTATGGCAATCAGCCCCAGCATTTT

clone size: NA
D gene: NA
J gene: TRBJ1-1
V gene: TRBV11-2
CDR3 protein: CASSSISGATIEAFF
CDR3 DNA: TGTGCCAGCAGCTCCATCTCAGGGGCGACGATTGAAGCTTTCTTT

clone size: few
D gene: NA
J gene: TRBJ2-5
V gene: TRBV24-1
CDR3 protein: CATSGNSETQYF
CDR3 DNA: TGTGCCACCAGTGGTAATTCGGAGACCCAGTACTTC

clone size: few
D gene: NA
J gene: TRBJ1-1
V gene: TRBV12-3/TRBV12-4
CDR3 protein: CASSLRTEAFF
CDR3 DNA: TGTGCCAGCAGTTTACGGACTGAAGCTTTCTTT

clone size: NA
D gene: NA
J gene: TRBJ2-3
V gene: TRBV5-1
CDR3 protein: CASSSPGQSTDTQYF
CDR3 DNA: TGCGCCAGCAGCAGTCCGGGACAAAGCACAGATACGCAGTATTTT

clone size: NA
D gene: TRBD1
J gene: TRBJ1-1
V gene: TRBV18
CDR3 protein: CASSPLRQGTEAFF
CDR3 DNA: TGTGCCAGCTCACCATTGCGACAGGGGACTGAAGCTTTCTTT

clone size: many
D gene: TRBD2
J gene: TRBJ2-1
V gene: TRBV28
CDR3 protein: CASSSSGGRESPYNEQFF
CDR3 DNA: TGTGCCAGCAGTTCTAGCGGGGGAAGGGAGAGTCCCTACAATGAGCAGTTCTTC

clone size: many
D gene: NA
J gene: TRBJ2-2
V gene: TRBV2
CDR3 protein: CASSEGTANTGELFF
CDR3 DNA: TGTGCCAGCAGTGAAGGGACAGCGAACACCGGGGAGCTGTTTTTT

clone size: many
D gene: NA
J gene: TRBJ1-1
V gene: TRBV11-1
CDR3 protein: CASSQPDMNTEAFF
CDR3 DNA: TGTGCCAGCAGCCAGCCAGACATGAACACTGAAGCTTTCTTT

clone size: many
D gene: NA
J gene: TRBJ1-2
V gene: TRBV5-1
CDR3 protein: CASSLAGVLGYTF
CDR3 DNA: TGCGCCAGCAGCTTGGCTGGGGTTCTCGGCTACACCTTC

clone size: few
D gene: TRBD1
J gene: TRBJ1-5
V gene: TRBV6-2/TRBV6-3
CDR3 protein: CASTPTGEGNQPQHF
CDR3 DNA: TGTGCCAGCACCCCGACAGGGGAAGGCAATCAGCCCCAGCATTTT

clone size: many
D gene: NA
J gene: TRBJ1-1
V gene: TRBV5-6
CDR3 protein: CASSLRRMMVRNTEAFF
CDR3 DNA: TGTGCCAGCAGCTTGAGGCGGATGATGGTCCGGAACACTGAAGCTTTCTTT

clone size: few
D gene: TRBD1
J gene: TRBJ1-5
V gene: TRBV29-1
CDR3 protein: CSVGQGLSNQPQHF
CDR3 DNA: TGCAGCGTCGGACAGGGGTTGAGCAATCAGCCCCAGCATTTT

clone size: many
D gene: NA
J gene: TRBJ2-6
V gene: TRBV5-4
CDR3 protein: CASSLGGQSSGANVLTF
CDR3 DNA: TGTGCCAGCAGCTTAGGCGGCCAGAGCTCTGGGGCCAACGTCCTGACTTTC

clone size: many
D gene: TRBD1
J gene: TRBJ2-5
V gene: TRBV25-1
CDR3 protein: CASSVPDRASETQYF
CDR3 DNA: TGTGCCAGCAGTGTGCCGGACAGGGCTTCGGAGACCCAGTACTTC

clone size: many
D gene: NA
J gene: TRBJ2-3
V gene: TRBV4-2
CDR3 protein: CASSQDAADTQYF
CDR3 DNA: TGTGCCAGCAGCCAAGATGCTGCAGATACGCAGTATTTT

clone size: many
D gene: TRBD1
J gene: TRBJ1-2
V gene: TRBV5-1
CDR3 protein: CASSLERTGSGYGYTF
CDR3 DNA: TGCGCCAGCAGCTTGGAAAGGACAGGGTCGGGCTATGGCTACACCTTC

clone size: few
D gene: NA
J gene: TRBJ1-3
V gene: TRBV6-5
CDR3 protein: CASTPRWGDSGNTIYF
CDR3 DNA: TGTGCCAGCACCCCACGGTGGGGGGACTCTGGAAACACCATATATTTT

clone size: few
D gene: TRBD2
J gene: TRBJ2-1
V gene: TRBV28
CDR3 protein: CASSLWSSGGDSYNEQFF
CDR3 DNA: TGTGCCAGCAGTTTGTGGTCTAGCGGGGGCGACTCCTACAATGAGCAGTTCTTC

clone size: few
D gene: NA
J gene: TRBJ2-1
V gene: TRBV7-9
CDR3 protein: CASSNPGASGNEQFF
CDR3 DNA: TGTGCCAGCAGCAACCCAGGGGCATCTGGCAATGAGCAGTTCTTC

clone size: many
D gene: NA
J gene: TRBJ2-2
V gene: TRBV2
CDR3 protein: CASTPGLAGELFF
CDR3 DNA: TGTGCCAGCACGCCAGGGTTGGCCGGGGAGCTGTTTTTT

clone size: many
D gene: NA
J gene: TRBJ2-2
V gene: TRBV9
CDR3 protein: CASSVWGTGELFF
CDR3 DNA: TGTGCCAGCAGCGTTTGGGGGACCGGGGAGCTGTTTTTT

clone size: few
D gene: NA
J gene: TRBJ1-3
V gene: TRBV27
CDR3 protein: CASRSTGTLGNTIYF
CDR3 DNA: TGTGCCAGCAGGTCCACCGGGACACTGGGAAACACCATATATTTT

clone size: many
D gene: NA
J gene: TRBJ2-2
V gene: TRBV5-1
CDR3 protein: CASTRQGGLTGELFF
CDR3 DNA: TGCGCCAGCACTCGACAGGGAGGTCTCACCGGGGAGCTGTTTTTT

clone size: NA
D gene: NA
J gene: TRBJ2-1
V gene: TRBV3-1
CDR3 protein: CASSQDPTSPSEQFF
CDR3 DNA: TGTGCCAGCAGCCAAGACCCCACTAGTCCGAGTGAGCAGTTCTTC

clone size: many
D gene: NA
J gene: TRBJ2-7
V gene: TRBV20-1
CDR3 protein: CSARDLAYPYEQYF
CDR3 DNA: TGCAGTGCTAGAGATCTAGCCTACCCCTACGAGCAGTACTTC

clone size: few
D gene: NA
J gene: TRBJ2-5
V gene: TRBV7-9
CDR3 protein: CASRDGAETQYF
CDR3 DNA: TGTGCCAGCCGGGACGGTGCGGAGACCCAGTACTTC